This T cell receptor (beta chain) came from a study of T cells in Graves' hyperthyroidism and ophthalmopathy. Findings and caveats of the study: Patients with ophthalmopathy were separated from those with stable hyperthyroidism by a 13 V-J model. Most clonotypes expanded in the thyroid (above 0.001) were also present in blood.

From RNA transcripts, TCR beta CDR3 regions were amplified. HTBI primers were the set used in a first-round RT-PCR of the TCR CDR3. MiXCR was run by TCRdb on the multiplex PCR reads, yielding one entry per CDR3 protein. The sample records a few hundred thousand distinct CDR3 sequences, under 60% being singletons. Recently diagnosed hyperthyroidism of less than 2 months' duration affected patients aged 18 to 65. Exclusion of a patient resulted from uncontrolled infection, other autoimmune disease, pregnancy or lactation. Notes on this clonotype: The target antigen is unknown.

The material sequenced was peripheral blood or thyroid tissue (not recorded which). This TCR derives from a woman aged 18-35 years with Graves' hyperthyroidism.

The CDR3 is CASRAGEGYGYTF. The DNA of the CDR3 is TGTGCCAGCAGGGCGGGGGAGGGCTATGGCTACACCTTC. The chain employs TRBV2 and TRBJ1-2, with D perhaps matching TRBD1 (5 bases). The CDR3 is made up of 13 amino acids. V was cut by 6 bases and J by 4 bases, with 12 bases left in between. Germline CDR1 reads SNHLY; CDR2 reads FYNNEI.